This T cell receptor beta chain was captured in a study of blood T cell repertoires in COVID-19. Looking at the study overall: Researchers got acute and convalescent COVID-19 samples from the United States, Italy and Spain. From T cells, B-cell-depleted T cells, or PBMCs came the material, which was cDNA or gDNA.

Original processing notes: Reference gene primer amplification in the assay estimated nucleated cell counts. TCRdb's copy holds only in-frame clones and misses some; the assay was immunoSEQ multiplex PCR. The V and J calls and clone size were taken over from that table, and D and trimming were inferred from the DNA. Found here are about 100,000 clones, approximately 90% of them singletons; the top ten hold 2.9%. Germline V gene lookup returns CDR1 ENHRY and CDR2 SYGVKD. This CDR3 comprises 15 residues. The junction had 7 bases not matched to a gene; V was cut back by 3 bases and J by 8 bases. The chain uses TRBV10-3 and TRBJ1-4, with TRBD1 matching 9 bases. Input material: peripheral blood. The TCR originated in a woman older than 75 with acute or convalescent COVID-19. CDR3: CAISDEGQGREKLFF. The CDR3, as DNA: TGTGCCATCAGTGATGAGGGACAGGGTCGGGAAAAACTGTTTTTT.